This is a list of T cell receptor beta chains from one sample in a study of T cells in Graves' hyperthyroidism and ophthalmopathy. TCRdb ran MiXCR on the multiplex PCR reads and lists one entry per CDR3 protein. The repertoire has hundreds of thousands of distinct CDR3 sequences, over 15% of them found once; the top ten carry 18%. The specimen sequenced was blood. These receptors were taken from a woman aged 18-29 years with Graves' hyperthyroidism. Each CDR3 is given with its conserved first and last residue. D genes are given only for firm matches. Some rows mark clone size as missing; the rest say once, few, many or name a class of expanded clone.

D gene	V gene	clone size	J gene	CDR3 DNA	CDR3 protein
TRBD1	TRBV28	.	TRBJ1-5	TGTGCCAGCAGTTTAGGCAGAACAGGGGGGGGGCGGCAGCCCCAGCATTTT	CASSLGRTGGGRQPQHF
.	TRBV7-9	few	TRBJ1-2	TGTGCCAGCAGCCGATCTGCGGGCAGGGCGGGATATGGCTACACCTTC	CASSRSAGRAGYGYTF
TRBD1	TRBV6-1	many	TRBJ1-1	TGTGCCAGCAGTTATCCCAGGGGGTTGAACACTGAAGCTTTCTTT	CASSYPRGLNTEAFF
.	TRBV6-9	few	TRBJ1-1	TGTGCCAGCAGTTACTCGTATAGGAACACTGAAGCTTTCTTT	CASSYSYRNTEAFF
.	TRBV28	few	TRBJ2-7	TGTGCCAGCAGTACCGGGAGTTCCGAGCAGTACTTC	CASSTGSSEQYF
.	TRBV7-2	.	TRBJ2-2	TGTGCCAGCAGCTTAAACAGTATGAGGGAGCTGTTTTTT	CASSLNSMRELFF
.	TRBV6-2/TRBV6-3	.	TRBJ1-1	TGTGCCAGCCGAAACAGGGTTACTGAAGCTTTCTTT	CASRNRVTEAFF
.	TRBV2	few	TRBJ2-2	TGTGCCAGCAGTGAAGAGCGGGCGAACACCGGGGAGCTGTTTTTT	CASSEERANTGELFF
TRBD1	TRBV29-1	few	TRBJ2-7	TGCAGCGTTGCTGGACAGGCTGACTACGAGCAGTACTTC	CSVAGQADYEQYF
.	TRBV4-3	.	TRBJ1-1	TGCGCCAGGGATTTCAAGAACACTGAAGCTTTCTTT	CARDFKNTEAFF
.	TRBV7-9	few	TRBJ1-6	TGTGCCAGCAGCTTAGCTCCAGGACTTAATTCACCCCTCCACTTT	CASSLAPGLNSPLHF
.	TRBV12-3/TRBV12-4	.	TRBJ2-7	TGTGCCAGCACTATGAGGGGGGGGGCGGGGGAGCAGTACTTC	CASTMRGGAGEQYF
.	TRBV7-9	many	TRBJ1-1	TGTGCCAGCAGTCGCGGACAGCCCAACACTGAAGCTTTCTTT	CASSRGQPNTEAFF
.	TRBV28	many	TRBJ2-7	TGTGCCAGCAACAAGCGGCAGTCTCCCTCCTACGAGCAGTACTTC	CASNKRQSPSYEQYF
.	TRBV5-1	many	TRBJ1-2	TGCGCCAGCAGCTTGATGGCAGGGCCCCTGTATGGCTACACCTTC	CASSLMAGPLYGYTF
.	TRBV6-4	few	TRBJ2-3	TGTGCCAGCAGCGAACGGGACACAGATACGCAGTATTTT	CASSERDTDTQYF
.	TRBV28	many	TRBJ1-4	TGTGCCAGTAGATACCCGGGGAGCCGAACTAATCAAAAACTGTTTTTT	CASRYPGSRTNQKLFF
.	TRBV11-2	few	TRBJ2-4	TGTGCCAGCAGCGCCAACAGGGCGGGGGTGACCAAAAACATTCAGTACTTC	CASSANRAGVTKNIQYF
TRBD2	TRBV7-9	many	TRBJ2-5	TGTGCCAGTGGACTAGCGGGAGGAGGGGAGACCCAGTACTTC	CASGLAGGGETQYF
.	TRBV19	.	TRBJ2-7	TGTGCCAGTACCATGTCGGACCGACCCAAGGAGCAGTACTTC	CASTMSDRPKEQYF
.	TRBV7-9	.	TRBJ1-6	TGTGCCAGCAGCTTAGGAACCAATAATTCACCCCTCCACTTT	CASSLGTNNSPLHF
TRBD1	TRBV7-9	few	TRBJ2-1	TGTGCCAGCAGCTTAATGAGACAGGGTTTCGACGAGCAGTTCTTC	CASSLMRQGFDEQFF
.	TRBV20-1	many	TRBJ1-2	TGCAGTGCTAGAGATAGGGGGGGCTATGGCTACACCTTC	CSARDRGGYGYTF
TRBD2	TRBV7-8	few	TRBJ2-7	TGTGCCAGCAGCTTAGCACGATTGTGGGCGGGAGAGGGAAGCCCCTACGAGCAGTACTTC	CASSLARLWAGEGSPYEQYF
.	TRBV5-1	many	TRBJ1-1	TGCGCCAGCAGGTTGGAGGGGAACACTGAAGCTTTCTTT	CASRLEGNTEAFF
.	TRBV6-5	many	TRBJ2-5	TGTGCCAGCAGTTACGGGGCAGGGGACCAAGAAGAGACCCAGTACTTC	CASSYGAGDQEETQYF
TRBD2	TRBV11-2	many	TRBJ2-1	TGTGCCAGCAGCTTACGCGGTCTAGCGGGAGTGATCTCCTACAATGAGCAGTTCTTC	CASSLRGLAGVISYNEQFF
TRBD1	TRBV12-3/TRBV12-4	many	TRBJ2-7	TGTGCCAGCAGTTTGTGGGGGACAGGGGTTATCGAGCAGTACTTC	CASSLWGTGVIEQYF
.	TRBV11-2	.	TRBJ2-5	TGTGCCAGCAAGGCTAGCGTAGAGACCCAGTACTTC	CASKASVETQYF
.	TRBV24-1	.	TRBJ2-1	TGTGCCGCCAGTGATGGGACTCCCCGGAGCTACAATGAGCAGTTCTTC	CAASDGTPRSYNEQFF
.	TRBV18	many	TRBJ2-7	TGTGCCAGCTCACTGCAGGGTGACGAGCAGTACTTC	CASSLQGDEQYF